The rows below give T cell receptor beta chains drawn from one sample of a study of OX40 agonist ivuxolimab in advanced cancers. Only in-frame clones appear in the TCRdb table, and some are missing; sequencing was by immunoSEQ multiplex PCR. The data contain tens of thousands of clones, approximately 85% of them singletons. Sequenced here: CD4+ or CD8+ T cells sorted from blood, sampled in a trial of the OX40 agonist ivuxolimab. These receptors came from an adult with an advanced solid tumor such as melanoma, head and neck, liver or kidney cancer. Both conserved end residues are part of each CDR3. D genes are given only for firm matches. Clone size is not always given. Where it is, it says once, few, many or a class for expanded clones.

cdr3_nt: TGTGCCAGCAGTGCGGGCAAGGGACGGTCTAATGAGCAGTTCTTC
cdr3_aa: CASSAGKGRSNEQFF
d_call: NA
v_call: TRBV6-1
j_call: TRBJ2-1
clone_size: NA

cdr3_nt: TGTGCCAGCAGTGGCGGTACTAGCTCCGGGGAGCTGTTTTTT
cdr3_aa: CASSGGTSSGELFF
d_call: NA
v_call: TRBV6-4
j_call: TRBJ2-2
clone_size: NA

cdr3_nt: TGTGCCAGTTGGGTACAGGGAACCCCTAACTATGGCTACACCTTC
cdr3_aa: CASWVQGTPNYGYTF
d_call: NA
v_call: TRBV19
j_call: TRBJ1-2
clone_size: NA

cdr3_nt: TGTGCCAGCAGCCAAGTTCAGGCGGATAATTCACCCCTCCACTTT
cdr3_aa: CASSQVQADNSPLHF
d_call: NA
v_call: TRBV4-2
j_call: TRBJ1-6
clone_size: few

cdr3_nt: TGTGCCAGCAGCTCCGACCGGGACTCAGTCAAAGATACGCAGTATTTT
cdr3_aa: CASSSDRDSVKDTQYF
d_call: NA
v_call: TRBV9
j_call: TRBJ2-3
clone_size: NA

cdr3_nt: TGCGCCAGCAGCTTGGCGCCGGGACTAGCGGGAAAGGGCACAGATACGCAGTATTTT
cdr3_aa: CASSLAPGLAGKGTDTQYF
d_call: TRBD2
v_call: TRBV5-1
j_call: TRBJ2-3
clone_size: few

cdr3_nt: TGTGCCAGCAGCTTGGGACTAGCTCCGGAGACCCAGTACTTC
cdr3_aa: CASSLGLAPETQYF
d_call: TRBD2
v_call: TRBV5-4
j_call: TRBJ2-5
clone_size: NA

cdr3_nt: TGTGCCAGCTCACCATCCCGACAGTCCGAACTGTTTTTT
cdr3_aa: CASSPSRQSELFF
d_call: NA
v_call: TRBV18
j_call: TRBJ1-4
clone_size: NA

cdr3_nt: TGTGCCTCGGCGTCCCGGACAGGGGGAATGAACACTGAAGCTTTCTTT
cdr3_aa: CASASRTGGMNTEAFF
d_call: TRBD1
v_call: TRBV10-3
j_call: TRBJ1-1
clone_size: NA

cdr3_nt: TGTGCCAGCAGTGACAGCGACTATGGCTACACCTTC
cdr3_aa: CASSDSDYGYTF
d_call: NA
v_call: TRBV2
j_call: TRBJ1-2
clone_size: NA

cdr3_nt: TGTGCCAGCAGTTGGAGAGAAGGATCTGGCTACACCTTC
cdr3_aa: CASSWREGSGYTF
d_call: NA
v_call: TRBV27
j_call: TRBJ1-2
clone_size: NA